The 26 T cell receptor beta chains listed next were all sequenced from one sample in a study of CD8+ T cells in alopecia areata. Sequencing relied on a cDNA template that was reverse transcribed from extracted RNA. Some clones are missing from TCRdb's copy, which holds only in-frame ones; the method was immunoSEQ multiplex PCR. Of some 210,000 clones detected, roughly 57% appear once; the ten largest clones hold less than 0.6%. The source material was CD4+ T cells sorted from blood, sampled at week 0. Receptors originate from a human donor with alopecia areata.

This chain connects TRBV5-1 to TRBJ2-6, with TRBD1 matching 10 bases. The germline V gene encodes CDR1 SGHRS and CDR2 YFSETQ. CDR3 size: 17 residues. V lost 1 base and J lost 0; bases outside the gene matches: 1. For the CDR3, the DNA is TGCGCCAGCAGCTTGTGGACAGGGGGCTCTGGGGCCAACGTCCTGACTTTC. Protein: CASSLWTGGSGANVLTF.

V usage is TRBV6-1 and J usage is TRBJ1-2; TRBD1 aligns across 9 bases. CDR1 is MNHNS and CDR2 is SASEGT in the germline V gene. The junction had 12 bases not matched to a gene; V was cut back by 5 bases and J by 8 bases. CDR3 length: 15 amino acids. The CDR3 coding sequence is TGTGCCAGCAGTTCGTGGACAGGGGCGCCAGTGGGCTACACCTTC. This encodes CASSSWTGAPVGYTF.

The V call is TRBV25-1, the J call TRBJ2-2, with D perhaps TRBD2 (6 bases). There are 16 residues in the CDR3. The germline gives CDR1 MGHDK, CDR2 SYGVNS. V gave up 7 bases and J gave up 1 base, with 16 bases separating them. The CDR3 is CASTGERVVNTGELFF. The CDR3 DNA reads TGTGCCAGCACTGGGGAGCGGGTGGTGAACACCGGGGAGCTGTTTTTT.

This clone has only one observation. The V gene is TRBV6-5, the J gene TRBJ1-4; D is ambiguous. The CDR3 consists of 13 residues. Between the trimmed V and J ends, which lost 2 bases and 6 bases, there was a span of 7 bases. CDR1 and CDR2 from the germline V gene are MNHEY and SVGAGI. The CDR3 sequence: CASSYESDEKLFF. CDR3 DNA: TGTGCCAGCAGTTACGAGTCTGATGAAAAACTGTTTTTT.

This chain connects TRBV7-9 to TRBJ2-1, with D tentatively TRBD1 or TRBD2 (5 bases each). The CDR3 loop spans 16 amino acids. V was shortened by 6 bases and J by 10 bases, with 25 bases between the two germline ends. Germline V gene lookup returns CDR1 SEHNR and CDR2 FQNEAQ (reference sequence). CDR3 DNA sequence: TGTGCCAGCAGTTCGACAATCCGGGACCCTCTACGGGAGCAGTTCTTC. Amino acid sequence: CASSSTIRDPLREQFF.

The chain is built from TRBV19 and TRBJ1-5; 8 positions match TRBD1. Per the germline V gene, CDR1 is LNHDA and CDR2 is SQIVND (reference sequence). This CDR3 has 15 residues. The junction had 14 bases not matched to a gene; V was cut back by 7 bases and J by 9 bases. The CDR3 region has the DNA TGTGCCAGTACCCCCCAGGCTACAGGGGGACTGCCCCAGCATTTT. This codes for CASTPQATGGLPQHF.

This clone is a singleton in its sample. The chain links TRBV18 to TRBJ2-1; no definite D call. CDR3 length: 13 amino acids. The V gene lost 3 bases and the J gene lost 7 bases, with 10 bases spanning the gap. Germline V gene sequence: CDR1 KGHSH, CDR2 LQKENI. The chain's CDR3 is CASSPPSLNEQFF. The CDR3 DNA sequence: TGTGCCAGCTCACCGCCGAGTTTGAATGAGCAGTTCTTC.

This clone came up a few times. The V and J genes are TRBV6-6 and TRBJ1-1; D call uncertain. Trimming left V 8 bases short and J 1 base short, with 11 bases between. Germline lookup yields CDR1 MNHNY and CDR2 SVGAGI (reference sequence). This CDR3 region has 13 residues. CDR3 in amino acids: CASLSSGNTEAFF. The DNA for the CDR3 is TGTGCCAGCTTATCCTCAGGGAACACTGAAGCTTTCTTT.

Comment on this clone: This sequence may be a read error, since a much larger clone differs from it by one base. The chain recombines TRBV25-1 with TRBJ2-3; D call uncertain. The CDR3 has 11 amino acids. Trimming took 4 bases from V and 2 from J, leaving 1 base between them. Germline CDR1 reads MGHDK; CDR2 reads SYGVNS. The chain's CDR3 is CASSATDTQYF. The CDR3 DNA sequence: TGTGCCAGCAGTGCCACAGATACGCAGTATTTT.

The CDR3 region has the DNA TGTGCCAGCAGCTTAAGGGACGAGCAGTACTTC. Its protein is CASSLRDEQYF. This rearrangement joins TRBV7-9 to TRBJ2-7; D unclear. CDR1 is SEHNR, CDR2 FQNEAQ, per germline (reference sequence). The CDR3 spans 11 residues. V lost 2 bases and J 5 bases, leaving 4 bases between the germline ends.

There are a few counts of this clone. This sequence joins TRBV29-1 and TRBJ1-1; a weak D match, TRBD1 (5 bases). V was cut by 5 bases and J by 2 bases, with 9 bases left in between. The germline V gene has CDR1 SQVTM and CDR2 ANQGSEA. The CDR3 runs to 12 residues. Here the CDR3 DNA reads TGCAGCGTTCGAACAGGTAACACTGAAGCTTTCTTT. Translation gives CSVRTGNTEAFF.

This clone was observed a few times. This sequence joins TRBV7-7 and TRBJ1-5; D remains ambiguous. The CDR3 covers 13 residues. Germline V CDR1 and CDR2: SSHAT, FNYEAQ (reference sequence). The V end lost 5 bases, the J end lost 4 bases, and 9 bases lay between the germline ends. The CDR3 DNA sequence: TGTGCCAGCAGCCCTTCTTTAAATCAGCCCCAGCATTTT. Protein product: CASSPSLNQPQHF.

V and J are TRBV15 and TRBJ1-3, with D possibly being TRBD1 (5 bases). The CDR3 is 14 residues long. V gave up 3 bases and J gave up 4 bases, with 10 bases separating them. Per the germline V gene, CDR1 is LNHNV and CDR2 is YYDKDF (reference sequence). CDR3 in DNA: TGTGCCACCAGCAGCGGGGGTACAGGAAACACCATATATTTT. Amino acid sequence: CATSSGGTGNTIYF.

The CDR3 DNA reads as TGTGCCAGCAGTTGGGACAACTCCTATAATTCACCCCTCCACTTT. Its protein is CASSWDNSYNSPLHF. This sequence joins TRBV28 and TRBJ1-6, with D perhaps TRBD1 (6 bases). The germline gives CDR1 MDHEN, CDR2 SYDVKM. This CDR3 contains 15 residues. V lost 4 bases, J lost 0 bases, and 7 bases lay in between.

The CDR3 region is CATRQTMNTEAFF. In nucleotides, the CDR3 is TGTGCCACCAGACAGACGATGAACACTGAAGCTTTCTTT. V gene TRBV6-1 combines with J gene TRBJ1-1; maybe TRBD1 (5 bases). In germline, CDR1 is MNHNS, CDR2 SASEGT. CDR3 size: 13 residues. V was shortened by 10 bases and J by 0 bases, with 12 bases between the two germline ends.

V is TRBV14 and J is TRBJ2-7; the D call may be TRBD1 or TRBD2 (5 bases each). Germline V CDR1 and CDR2: SGHDN, FVKESK. V was trimmed by 0 bases and J by 2 bases, leaving 8 bases between them. The CDR3 is 14 amino acids. CDR3 sequence: CASSQERGPYEQYF. The CDR3 DNA is TGTGCCAGCAGCCAAGAAAGGGGACCCTACGAGCAGTACTTC.

This chain connects TRBV5-1 to TRBJ2-7; TRBD2 is a possible D gene (5 bases). Trimming took off 7 bases at V and 3 bases at J, with 20 bases between the two ends. CDR3 length: 15 residues. Germline CDR1 reads SGHRS; CDR2 reads YFSETQ. The chain's CDR3 is CASARGVVRDYEQYF. The CDR3 DNA is TGCGCCAGCGCCCGGGGAGTTGTAAGGGACTACGAGCAGTACTTC. Full variable domain (rest looked up from reference TRBV5-1 and TRBJ2-7): KAGVTQTPRYLIKTRGQQVTLSCSPISGHRSVSWYQQTPGQGLQFLFEYFSETQRNKGNFPGRFSGRQFSNSRSEMNVSTLELGDSALYLCASARGVVRDYEQYFGPGTRLTVT.

The V gene is TRBV6-6, the J gene TRBJ2-1; no firm D call. The CDR3 contains 13 residues. Per the germline V gene, CDR1 is MNHNY and CDR2 is SVGAGI (reference sequence). Trimming pared 4 bases from V and 5 bases from J, leaving 9 bases between. The CDR3 here is CASSSHMDNEQFF. The CDR3 coding sequence is TGTGCCAGCAGTTCACACATGGACAATGAGCAGTTCTTC.

The V gene is TRBV30, the J gene TRBJ1-2; tentatively, D is TRBD1 (5 bases). From germline, CDR1 is GTSNPN and CDR2 SVGIG (reference sequence). The V end was cut by 6 bases, the J end by 3 bases, with 14 bases between. This CDR3 is 13 amino acids long. The CDR3 DNA reads TGTGCCTGCCGGGGCAAGCAACACTATGGCTACACCTTC. Its translation is CACRGKQHYGYTF.

The V and J genes are TRBV9 and TRBJ2-7; a weak D match, TRBD1 (5 bases). Looked up from germline, CDR1 is SGDLS and CDR2 is YYNGEE. The CDR3 is made up of 14 amino acids. Trimming removed 0 bases at V and 3 bases at J, with 10 bases between. The chain's CDR3 is CASSVGGDSYEQYF. CDR3 coding DNA: TGTGCCAGCAGCGTAGGGGGCGACAGCTACGAGCAGTACTTC.

The chain carries TRBV11-2 and TRBJ2-1, with TRBD2 matching 9 bases. The CDR3 runs 15 residues. Trimming at V came to 1 base and at J to 7 bases, leaving 5 bases not matched to a gene. CDR1 SGHAT and CDR2 FQNNGV come from the germline V gene. CDR3 residues: CASSLVGAGGNEQFF. The CDR3 nucleotides read TGTGCCAGCAGCTTAGTTGGGGCGGGAGGGAATGAGCAGTTCTTC.

J is TRBJ1-1 and V is TRBV29-1; D might be TRBD1 (6 bases). CDR3 length: 14 residues. Germline loops: CDR1 SQVTM, CDR2 ANQGSEA. The V and J ends lost 5 bases and 3 bases respectively, with 16 bases between them. The CDR3 coding sequence is TGCAGCGTTAGGGGGATCAGGGAATACACTGAAGCTTTCTTT. Amino acids: CSVRGIREYTEAFF.

This clone came up a few times. The CDR3 sequence: CASSQVRREKLFF. The CDR3 DNA reads as TGCGCCAGCAGCCAAGTCCGACGCGAAAAACTGTTTTTT. The chain has TRBV4-1 and TRBJ1-4; no reliable D call. The V end lost 1 base, the J end lost 8 bases, and 8 bases lay between the germline ends. The CDR3 covers 13 residues. Germline CDR1 reads MGHRA; CDR2 reads YSYEKL.

This clone was observed a handful of times. This sequence joins TRBV7-3 and TRBJ2-1, with TRBD2 matching 9 bases. This CDR3 has 15 residues. The ends lost 2 bases at V and 9 bases at J; junction bases unmatched: 8. Germline CDR1 SGHTA, CDR2 FQGTGA. The CDR3: CASSLSGREGSEQFF. CDR3 bases: TGTGCCAGCAGCTTATCGGGGCGGGAGGGCTCTGAGCAGTTCTTC.

The V call is TRBV19, the J call TRBJ1-1; D not certain. This CDR3 region has 14 residues. The germline V gene has CDR1 LNHDA and CDR2 SQIVND (reference sequence). The germline V and J ends were trimmed by 6 bases and 0 bases, with 11 bases remaining between them. The CDR3 region is CASSRGDMNTEAFF. The CDR3 coding sequence is TGTGCCAGTAGCCGCGGTGACATGAACACTGAAGCTTTCTTT.

The chain recombines TRBV18 with TRBJ1-4; the D is unclear. V was cut by 4 bases and J by 8 bases, with 14 bases left in between. Per the germline V gene, CDR1 is KGHSH and CDR2 is LQKENI. The CDR3 has 14 amino acids. The CDR3: CASSLEAREEKLFF. The CDR3 DNA follows: TGTGCCAGCTCACTCGAGGCAAGGGAAGAAAAACTGTTTTTT.